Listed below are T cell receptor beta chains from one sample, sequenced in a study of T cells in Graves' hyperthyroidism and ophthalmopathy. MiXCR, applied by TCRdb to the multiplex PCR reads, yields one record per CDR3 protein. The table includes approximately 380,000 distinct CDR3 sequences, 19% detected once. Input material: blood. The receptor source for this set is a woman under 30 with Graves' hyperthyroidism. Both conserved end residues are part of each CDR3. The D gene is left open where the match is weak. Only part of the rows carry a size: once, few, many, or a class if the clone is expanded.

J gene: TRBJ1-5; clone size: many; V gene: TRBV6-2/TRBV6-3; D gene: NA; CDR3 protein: CASSYVTGLQPQHF; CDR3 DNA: TGTGCCAGCAGTTATGTGACAGGCTTACAGCCCCAGCATTTT
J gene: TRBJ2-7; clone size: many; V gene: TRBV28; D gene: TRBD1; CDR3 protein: CASSLGADRGGEQYF; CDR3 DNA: TGTGCCAGCAGTTTAGGGGCAGACAGGGGAGGCGAGCAGTACTTC
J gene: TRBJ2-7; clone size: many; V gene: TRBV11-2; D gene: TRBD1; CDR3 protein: CASSPQTGLAYEQYF; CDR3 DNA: TGTGCCAGCAGCCCACAGACAGGGTTAGCCTACGAGCAGTACTTC
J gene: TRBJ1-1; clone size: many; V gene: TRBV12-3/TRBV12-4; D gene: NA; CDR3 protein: CTSSFPGWSTEAFF; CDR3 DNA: TGTACCAGCAGTTTCCCAGGGTGGAGCACTGAAGCTTTCTTT
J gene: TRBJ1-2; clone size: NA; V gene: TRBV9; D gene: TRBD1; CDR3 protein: CASSAGDRNYGYTF; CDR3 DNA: TGTGCCAGCAGCGCCGGGGACAGAAACTATGGCTACACCTTC
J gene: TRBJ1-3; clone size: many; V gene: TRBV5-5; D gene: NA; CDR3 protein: CASSFSAGSGNTIYF; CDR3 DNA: TGTGCCAGCAGCTTTTCCGCAGGCTCTGGAAACACCATATATTTT
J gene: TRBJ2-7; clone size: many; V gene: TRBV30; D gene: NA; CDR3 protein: CAWSPLGVSSYEQYF; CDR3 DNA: TGTGCCTGGAGTCCACTTGGGGTCTCTAGCTACGAGCAGTACTTC
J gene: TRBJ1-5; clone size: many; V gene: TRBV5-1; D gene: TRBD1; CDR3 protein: CASSLDRAQPQHF; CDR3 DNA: TGTGCCAGCAGCTTAGACAGGGCTCAGCCCCAGCATTTT
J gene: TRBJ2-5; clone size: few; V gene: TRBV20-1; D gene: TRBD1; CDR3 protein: CSAPKAGGEGTQYF; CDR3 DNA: TGCAGTGCTCCCAAGGCAGGGGGAGAGGGGACCCAGTACTTC
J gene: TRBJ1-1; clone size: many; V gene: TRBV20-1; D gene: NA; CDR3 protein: CSARLGGGGNTEAFF; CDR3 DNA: TGCAGTGCTAGGTTGGGTGGGGGCGGGAACACTGAAGCTTTCTTT
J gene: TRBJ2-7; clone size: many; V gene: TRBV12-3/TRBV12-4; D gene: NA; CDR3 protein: CASSLRQREQYF; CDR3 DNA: TGTGCCAGCAGTTTAAGGCAGCGCGAGCAGTACTTC
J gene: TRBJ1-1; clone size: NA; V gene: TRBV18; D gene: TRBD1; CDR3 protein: CASSRQGDGTEAFF; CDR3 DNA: TGTGCCAGCTCACGACAGGGAGACGGCACTGAAGCTTTCTTT
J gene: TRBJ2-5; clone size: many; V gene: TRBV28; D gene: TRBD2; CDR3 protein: CASSARLAGAVETQYF; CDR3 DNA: TGTGCCAGCAGCGCCAGACTAGCGGGGGCGGTGGAGACCCAGTACTTC
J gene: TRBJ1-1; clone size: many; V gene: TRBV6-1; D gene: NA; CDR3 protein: CASSGAGLNTEAFF; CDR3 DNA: TGTGCCAGCAGTGGGGCGGGACTGAACACTGAAGCTTTCTTT
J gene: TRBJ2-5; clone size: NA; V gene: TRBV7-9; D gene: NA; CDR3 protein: CASSFGNQETQYF; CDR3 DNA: TGTGCCAGCAGCTTTGGGAACCAAGAGACCCAGTACTTC
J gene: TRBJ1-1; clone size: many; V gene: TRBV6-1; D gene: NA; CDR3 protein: CASSELGRGEWTEAFF; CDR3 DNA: TGTGCCAGCAGTGAGCTCGGGAGGGGTGAATGGACTGAAGCTTTCTTT
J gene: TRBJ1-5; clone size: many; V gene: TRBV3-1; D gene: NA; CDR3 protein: CASSQAQGNQPQHF; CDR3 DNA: TGTGCCAGCAGCCAGGCCCAGGGGAATCAGCCCCAGCATTTT
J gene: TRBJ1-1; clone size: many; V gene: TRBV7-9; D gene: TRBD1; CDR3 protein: CASSWRGPDTEAFF; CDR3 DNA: TGTGCCAGCAGCTGGAGGGGGCCTGACACTGAAGCTTTCTTT
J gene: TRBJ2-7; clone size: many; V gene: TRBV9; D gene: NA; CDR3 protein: CASPWGTSSYEQHF; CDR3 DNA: TGTGCCAGCCCCTGGGGAACCAGCTCCTACGAGCAGCACTTC
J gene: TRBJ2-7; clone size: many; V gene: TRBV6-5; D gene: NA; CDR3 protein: CASSYSGGLSSYEQYF; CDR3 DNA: TGTGCCAGCAGTTACTCGGGGGGCCTCAGCTCCTACGAGCAGTACTTC
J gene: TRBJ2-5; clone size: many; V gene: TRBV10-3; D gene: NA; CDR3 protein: CAISESGPGETQYF; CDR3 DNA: TGTGCCATCAGTGAGTCGGGGCCTGGGGAGACCCAGTACTTC
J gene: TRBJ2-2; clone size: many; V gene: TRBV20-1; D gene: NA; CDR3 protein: CSARDEELEDAGELFF; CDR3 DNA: TGCAGTGCTAGAGATGAGGAGCTAGAAGACGCCGGGGAGCTGTTTTTT
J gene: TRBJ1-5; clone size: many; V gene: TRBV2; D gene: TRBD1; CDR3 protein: CASSVGQGLYQPQHF; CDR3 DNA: TGTGCCAGCAGCGTGGGACAGGGGCTCTATCAGCCCCAGCATTTT
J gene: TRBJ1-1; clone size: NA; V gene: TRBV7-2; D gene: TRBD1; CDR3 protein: CASSTDRANEAFF; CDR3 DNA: TGTGCCAGCAGCACGGACAGGGCAAATGAAGCTTTCTTT
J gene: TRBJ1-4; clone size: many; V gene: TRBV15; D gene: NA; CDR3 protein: CATSRTAANEKLFF; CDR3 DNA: TGTGCCACCAGCAGGACAGCAGCTAATGAAAAACTGTTTTTT
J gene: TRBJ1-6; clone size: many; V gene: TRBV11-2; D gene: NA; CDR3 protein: CASSFVIRGSFRSSPLHF; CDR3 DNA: TGTGCCAGCAGCTTCGTCATCAGGGGTTCATTTCGCAGTTCACCCCTCCACTTT
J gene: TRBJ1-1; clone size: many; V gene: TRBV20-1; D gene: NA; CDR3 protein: CSASTEPNGAFF; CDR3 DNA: TGCAGTGCGTCAACGGAACCGAACGGAGCTTTCTTT
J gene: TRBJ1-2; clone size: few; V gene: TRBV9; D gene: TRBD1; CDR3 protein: CASSPSGQGGYGYTF; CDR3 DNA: TGTGCCAGCAGCCCTTCGGGACAGGGGGGGTATGGCTACACCTTC
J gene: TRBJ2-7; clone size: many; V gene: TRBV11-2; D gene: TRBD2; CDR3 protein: CASSHKWRGEQYF; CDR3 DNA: TGTGCCAGCAGCCATAAGTGGCGGGGGGAGCAGTACTTC
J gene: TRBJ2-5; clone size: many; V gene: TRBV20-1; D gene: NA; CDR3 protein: CSAGRSGVKTQYF; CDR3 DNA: TGCAGTGCTGGGAGATCGGGGGTAAAGACCCAGTACTTC
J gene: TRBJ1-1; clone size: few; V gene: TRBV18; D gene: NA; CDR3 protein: CASSLTSGALGTEAFF; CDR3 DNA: TGTGCCAGCTCACTAACTTCGGGGGCGTTGGGCACTGAAGCTTTCTTT
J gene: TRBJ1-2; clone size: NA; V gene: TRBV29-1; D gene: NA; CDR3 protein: CSVEDRGTYGYTF; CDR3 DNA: TGCAGCGTTGAAGACAGGGGCACCTATGGCTACACCTTC
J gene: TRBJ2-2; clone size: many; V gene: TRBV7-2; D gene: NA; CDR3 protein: CASSPGRVLTGELFF; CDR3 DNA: TGTGCCAGCAGCCCCGGCAGGGTACTCACCGGGGAGCTGTTTTTT
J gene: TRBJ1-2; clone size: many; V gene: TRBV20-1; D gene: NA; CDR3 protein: CSARGQPYGYTF; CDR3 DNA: TGCAGTGCTAGGGGACAACCCTATGGCTACACCTTC
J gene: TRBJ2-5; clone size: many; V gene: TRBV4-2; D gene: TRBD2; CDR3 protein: CASSPGAGATGETQYF; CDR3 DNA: TGTGCCAGCAGCCCAGGAGCGGGGGCTACAGGAGAGACCCAGTACTTC
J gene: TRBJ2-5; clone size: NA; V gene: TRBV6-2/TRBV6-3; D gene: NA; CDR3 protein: CASSYFTQETQYF; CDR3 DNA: TGTGCCAGCAGTTACTTTACCCAAGAGACCCAGTACTTC
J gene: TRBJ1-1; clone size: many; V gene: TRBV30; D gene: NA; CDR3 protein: CAWRQRAVRRLNTEAFF; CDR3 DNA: TGTGCCTGGAGACAAAGGGCAGTCAGGAGGTTGAACACTGAAGCTTTCTTT